One sample yielded the 23 T cell receptor beta chains listed below, sequenced in a study of spatial heterogeneity in lung cancer. Via MiXCR, TCRdb re-called the 5' RACE reads, giving one row per CDR3 protein. Here the sample spans tens of thousands of distinct CDR3 sequences, 9.5% to 15% being singletons. Regarding time point: sample taken at primary tumor resection. The authors sequenced whole RNA from tumor, nontumor lung or frozen PBMC without sorting. The sample consisted of PBMCs, taken at surgery. The receptors were gathered from a male donor with early-stage non-small cell lung cancer.

This clonotype came up a few times. The rearrangement uses TRBV3-1 and TRBJ1-6; D gene ambiguous. V shed 4 bases and J shed 5 bases, with 15 bases lying between them. The CDR3 totals 16 residues. In germline, CDR1 is LGHDT, CDR2 YNNKEL (reference sequence). In DNA form, the CDR3 reads TGTGCCAGCAGCCGGGTTGGAGGATCCAATAATTCACCCCTCCACTTT. Amino acids: CASSRVGGSNNSPLHF.

This clonotype appeared a few times. The V gene is TRBV30, the J gene TRBJ1-6; 9 bases line up with TRBD1. Germline values: CDR1 GTSNPN, CDR2 SVGIG (reference sequence). The CDR3 has 16 residues. V lost 4 bases and J lost 7; bases outside the gene matches: 11. The CDR3 DNA sequence: TGTGCCTGGACCGGGACAGGGACCTTGGGGAATTCACCCCTCCACTTT. Protein product: CAWTGTGTLGNSPLHF. Together with reference TRBV30 and TRBJ1-6, the CDR3 gives the full variable domain: SQTIHQWPATLVQPVGSPLSLECTVEGTSNPNLYWYRQAAGRGLQLLFYSVGIGQISSEVPQNLSASRPQDRQFILSSKKLLLSDSGFYLCAWTGTGTLGNSPLHFGNGTRLTVT.

This clonotype was picked up a small number of times. The chain recombines TRBV10-2 with TRBJ2-3; D call uncertain. This CDR3 has 15 residues. Germline CDR1 and CDR2: WSHSY and SAAADI. Trimming took off 2 bases at V and 3 bases at J, with 12 bases between the two ends. The DNA of the CDR3 is TGCGCCAGCAGTGAGGATCGGTCGGTGACAGATACGCAGTATTTT. This codes for CASSEDRSVTDTQYF.

This clonotype was seen a handful of times. The conserved phenylalanine or tryptophan normally closing the CDR3 is absent here, so this likely arose from a read error. The chain carries TRBV28 and TRBJ2-3; D gene uncertain. Trimming removed 8 bases from V and 0 bases from J, with 15 bases in between. Germline V CDR1 and CDR2: MDHEN, SYDVKM. There are 15 residues in the CDR3. The CDR3 region has the DNA TGTGCCAGCCATGCGCCGGGCGGTAGCACAGATACGCAGTATCTT. As protein: CASHAPGGSTDTQYL.

The V call is TRBV6-2 or TRBV6-3, the J call TRBJ2-5; D uncertain. Trimming took off 5 bases at V and 4 bases at J, with 11 bases between the two ends. The CDR3 length is 13 residues. The V gene's germline CDR1 is MNHEY and CDR2 SVGEGT. CDR3 in DNA: TGTGCCAGCAGTGAGGACGGGCCAGAGACCCAGTACTTC. Its protein product is CASSEDGPETQYF.

This clonotype was counted only a few times. The V gene is TRBV7-2, the J gene TRBJ1-2; 8 nucleotides match TRBD1. The CDR3 totals 15 residues. The V gene end was trimmed by 4 bases and the J gene end by 4 bases; junction bases not matched to a gene: 8. Germline V CDR1 and CDR2: SGHTA, FQGNSA. The CDR3 DNA is TGTGCCAGCAGCTCCCACAGGGGGAGCGGCTATGGCTACACCTTC. Encoded protein: CASSSHRGSGYGYTF.

The chain is built from TRBV3-1 and TRBJ1-1; D is ambiguous. Trimming cost V 4 bases and J 7 bases, with 13 bases left between them. CDR3 length equals 13 residues. Germline V lookup: CDR1 LGHDT, CDR2 YNNKEL (reference sequence). The CDR3 region has the DNA TGTGCCAGCAGCCTCGGAGGGCGCGGTGAAGCTTTCTTT. It is translated as CASSLGGRGEAFF.

This clonotype was found a few times. V usage is TRBV6-1 and J usage is TRBJ2-7, with 12 bases that match TRBD1. This CDR3 contains 14 residues. CDR1 is MNHNS, CDR2 SASEGT, per germline. J was trimmed by 4 bases and V by 6 bases; bases with no gene match: 4. CDR3 DNA sequence: TGTGCCAGCAGGGGACAGGGGGCTGGATACGAGCAGTACTTC. Its protein is CASRGQGAGYEQYF.

This clonotype was recorded many times. In DNA form, the CDR3 reads TGTGCCACGACCTCCGACAGGGCCATTAGGAATCAGCCCCAGCATTTT. Translation gives CATTSDRAIRNQPQHF. The V call is TRBV2, the J call TRBJ1-5, with TRBD1 matching 7 bases. Trimming took 10 bases from V and 4 from J; bases not matched to a gene: 16. The CDR3 sequence is 16 residues long. CDR1 and CDR2 from the germline V gene are SNHLY and FYNNEI.

This clonotype was detected a few times. This sequence joins TRBV7-3 and TRBJ2-3; the D gene is possibly TRBD2 (5 bases). Germline CDR1 is SGHTA and CDR2 is FQGTGA. The CDR3 extends over 13 amino acids. Trimming stripped 5 bases from V and 6 bases from J, with 12 bases between. CDR3: CASSAHSVDTQYF. The DNA of the CDR3 is TGTGCCAGCAGCGCACATAGCGTCGATACGCAGTATTTT.

This clonotype was observed a few times. V gene TRBV6-5 combines with J gene TRBJ1-6; tentative D call: TRBD1 (6 bases). V lost 0 bases and J lost 0, with 9 bases in between. The CDR3 covers 17 residues. Per the germline V gene, CDR1 is MNHEY and CDR2 is SVGAGI. CDR3 amino acids: CASSYSRGASYNSPLHF. The CDR3 DNA sequence: TGTGCCAGCAGTTACTCTCGGGGGGCCTCCTATAATTCACCCCTCCACTTT.

This clonotype was counted ten times or more. This rearrangement joins TRBV4-3 to TRBJ2-5; D could derive from TRBD1 or TRBD2 (5 bases each). The CDR3 runs 14 residues. CDR1 LGHNA and CDR2 YSLEER come from the germline V gene. V dropped 1 base and J dropped 5 bases, with 11 bases sitting between them. Here the CDR3 reads CASSQALGTETQYF. DNA for the CDR3: TGCGCCAGCAGCCAAGCCCTGGGGACGGAGACCCAGTACTTC.

The V and J genes are TRBV6-5 and TRBJ2-7; D not resolved. Germline CDR1 and CDR2: MNHEY and SVGAGI. This CDR3 contains 14 residues. V dropped 5 bases and J dropped 2 bases, with 13 bases sitting between them. CDR3 region: CASSTRTSTYEQYF. CDR3 in DNA: TGTGCCAGCAGTACCCGGACGTCTACCTACGAGCAGTACTTC.

This clonotype was found a few times. This chain links TRBV7-2 with TRBJ2-1; D is unclear. From germline, CDR1 is SGHTA and CDR2 FQGNSA. CDR3 size: 15 residues. V was shortened by 6 bases and J by 6 bases, with 18 bases between the two germline ends. CDR3 sequence (DNA): TGTGCCAGCAGTCCCCGTATCGAAGCGTTCAATGAGCAGTTCTTC. The encoded protein is CASSPRIEAFNEQFF.

This clonotype turned up a few times. The V and J genes are TRBV7-8 and TRBJ1-4; D remains ambiguous. From germline, CDR1 is SGHVS and CDR2 FQNEAQ. This CDR3 spans 16 amino acids. V lost 5 bases and J 7 bases, leaving 20 bases between the germline ends. The CDR3, as DNA: TGTGCCAGCAGCCCCCTCACCCAACCGCTCGGTGAAAAACTGTTTTTT. Translated: CASSPLTQPLGEKLFF.

This clonotype has ten or more counts. The rearrangement links TRBV29-1 to TRBJ2-5; D gene ambiguous. V lost 0 bases to trimming and J lost 4 bases, with 3 bases between them. Germline V gene lookup returns CDR1 SQVTM and CDR2 ANQGSEA. The length of the CDR3 is 11 residues. This CDR3 reads CSVEEGETQYF. CDR3 bases: TGCAGCGTTGAAGAAGGAGAGACCCAGTACTTC.

This clonotype was detected ten times or more. V and J are TRBV28 and TRBJ2-7, with 9 nucleotides matching TRBD1. V shed 6 bases and J 3 bases; nucleotides not matched to a gene: 15. This CDR3 comprises 17 residues. CDR1 and CDR2 (germline): MDHEN, SYDVKM. CDR3 residues: CASSRVAPGQGNYEQYF. The CDR3 nucleotides read TGTGCCAGCAGCCGAGTCGCTCCGGGACAGGGAAACTACGAGCAGTACTTC.

The V and J genes are TRBV10-3 and TRBJ2-2; no clear D gene. Germline CDR1 reads ENHRY; CDR2 reads SYGVKD. This CDR3 has 11 amino acids. The germline V and J ends were trimmed by 6 bases and 1 base, with 0 bases remaining between them. For the CDR3, the DNA is TGTGCCATCAGGAACACCGGGGAGCTGTTTTTT. Translating gives CAIRNTGELFF.

V gene TRBV10-3 combines with J gene TRBJ1-1, with 7 bases that match TRBD1. The CDR3 is made up of 15 amino acids. Germline V gene sequence: CDR1 ENHRY, CDR2 SYGVKD. With V trimmed by 3 bases and J by 1 base, 5 bases remained unmatched. CDR3 protein: CAISEEGARNTEAFF. CDR3 DNA sequence: TGTGCCATCAGTGAAGAGGGGGCGAGGAACACTGAAGCTTTCTTT.

The table lists this clonotype with a few counts. The chain has TRBV20-1 and TRBJ1-2, with D unresolved. The V gene's germline CDR1 is DFQATT and CDR2 SNEGSKA (reference sequence). The CDR3 spans 14 residues. V lost 2 bases and J 4 bases, leaving 14 bases between the germline ends. CDR3 loop: CSARPDGSSYGYTF. The CDR3 bases are TGCAGTGCTAGACCGGACGGTTCGTCCTATGGCTACACCTTC.

This clonotype showed up just a few times. This chain connects TRBV10-3 to TRBJ2-7; 7 bases fit TRBD2. Trimming cost V 3 bases and J 5 bases; bases outside gene matches: 7. The CDR3 contains 14 residues. Germline loops: CDR1 ENHRY, CDR2 SYGVKD. The CDR3 DNA sequence: TGTGCCATCAGTGAAGTGGGAGGGCTTGACGAGCAGTACTTC. This encodes CAISEVGGLDEQYF.

V is TRBV29-1 and J is TRBJ2-3; TRBD2 matches 12 bases. The CDR3 is 15 amino acids. V trimming: 4 bases; J trimming: 2 bases; junction bases outside the gene matches: 4. The germline V gene encodes CDR1 SQVTM and CDR2 ANQGSEA. The CDR3 protein is CSVVGLAGHTDTQYF. DNA for the CDR3: TGCAGCGTTGTCGGACTAGCGGGGCACACAGATACGCAGTATTTT.

This rearrangement joins TRBV6-2 or TRBV6-3 to TRBJ1-1; D may be TRBD1 (5 bases). The V end lost 6 bases, the J end lost 1 base, and 9 bases lay between the germline ends. Germline lookup yields CDR1 MNHEY and CDR2 SVGEGT. There are 13 residues in the CDR3. As DNA, the CDR3 is TGTGCCAGCAGGGGGGAAAGGAACACTGAAGCTTTCTTT. Translated, it gives CASRGERNTEAFF.